These 24 T cell receptor beta chains share one sample of origin, sequenced in a study of vaccination effects on CD4 cells after COVID-19. Sequencing followed a ViraFEST assay step that expanded antigen-specific CD4+ T cells with viral peptide pools. Isolation of CD4+ T cells took place after around 10 days of culture. These receptors are not linked to any known antigen. The table came from immunoSEQ multiplex PCR; TCRdb's copy has only in-frame clones and leaves some out. The top ten clones hold 1.5% to 2% of a sample with tens of thousands of clones, roughly 80% of them seen once. Sequenced here: CD4+ T cells from PBMCs cultured with HCoV-229E spike peptides, sampled before COVID-19 vaccination. The receptors here all came from a human donor who received a COVID-19 vaccine.

This chain uses TRBV6-5 with TRBJ1-1; perhaps TRBD1 as D (6 bases). V dropped 2 bases and J dropped 5 bases, with 12 bases sitting between them. The CDR3 extends over 14 amino acids. Germline lookup yields CDR1 MNHEY and CDR2 SVGAGI. The CDR3 is CASSYPGARTEAFF. The CDR3 nucleotides read TGTGCCAGCAGTTACCCGGGGGCCCGGACTGAAGCTTTCTTT.

The chain has TRBV7-2 and TRBJ1-2, with D tentatively TRBD1 (6 bases). Trimming removed 5 bases at V and 1 base at J, with 17 bases between. The CDR3 sequence is 16 residues long. Per germline, CDR1 SGHTA and CDR2 FQGNSA. The CDR3 DNA reads TGTGCCAGCAGCGAAGCGCCAACAGGGTATAACTATGGCTACACCTTC. Protein sequence: CASSEAPTGYNYGYTF.

The V call is TRBV19, the J call TRBJ2-4; D call uncertain. CDR1 and CDR2 from the germline V gene are LNHDA and SQIVND (reference sequence). The CDR3 length is 12 residues. The V gene lost 8 bases and the J gene lost 5 bases, with 10 bases spanning the gap. For the CDR3, the DNA is TGTGCCAGTTCCCCTTCGGAAAACATTCAGTACTTC. This translates into CASSPSENIQYF.

This chain connects TRBV18 to TRBJ1-5; D is uncertain. The CDR3 is 13 amino acids. The V end was cut by 5 bases, the J end by 5 bases, with 10 bases between. Germline V gene data show CDR1 as KGHSH and CDR2 as LQKENI. The CDR3 bases are TGTGCCAGCTCAGGGAGTGAGGATCAGCCCCAGCATTTT. This sequence encodes CASSGSEDQPQHF.

The chain carries TRBV5-1 and TRBJ1-6; D is perhaps TRBD1 (5 bases). Deletions cut 7 bases from V and 13 bases from J, with 21 bases between. This CDR3 spans 14 amino acids. Germline assignment: CDR1 SGHRS and CDR2 YFSETQ. The CDR3, as DNA: TGCGCCAGCGCCAACGGGGGGGTCGGAGAGCCCCTCCACTTT. Translation gives CASANGGVGEPLHF.

V is TRBV5-3 and J is TRBJ1-5, with 11 nucleotides matching TRBD1. TRBV5-3 belongs to the ORF category, with a function that is uncertain. Losses at the gene ends were 3 bases for V and 0 bases for J; bases not matched to a gene: 8. CDR3 size: 18 residues. The CDR3 sequence: CARSSGQGAPYSNQPQHF. The CDR3 DNA reads as TGTGCCAGAAGCTCCGGACAGGGGGCCCCGTATAGCAATCAGCCCCAGCATTTT.

The chain joins TRBV4-1 to TRBJ1-6; 12 nucleotides match TRBD1. This CDR3 contains 20 residues. The ends lost 2 bases at V and 4 bases at J; junction bases unmatched: 12. Germline-derived CDR1 and CDR2 are MGHRA and YSYEKL. The CDR3 here is CASSQKGQGAGRGYNSPLHF. The CDR3 DNA follows: TGCGCCAGCAGCCAAAAGGGACAGGGGGCGGGTAGAGGGTATAATTCACCCCTCCACTTT.

The rearrangement uses TRBV3-1 (or the pseudogene TRBV3-2) and TRBJ1-1, with D unclear. V lost 4 bases to trimming and J lost 9 bases, with 21 bases between them. From germline, CDR1 is LGHDT and CDR2 YNNKEL (reference sequence). The CDR3 loop spans 15 amino acids. The CDR3 sequence is CASSRHELAENQAFF. For the CDR3, the DNA is TGTGCCAGCAGCCGACACGAATTAGCAGAGAACCAAGCTTTCTTT.

This CDR3 reads CASSPGQRDNSPLHF. CDR3 DNA: TGCGCCAGCAGCCCAGGACAGCGGGATAATTCACCCCTCCACTTT. The chain couples TRBV5-1 to TRBJ1-6; a possible D gene is TRBD1 (6 bases). The CDR3 is 15 residues long. V gave up 4 bases and J gave up 5 bases, with 13 bases separating them. Germline V lookup: CDR1 SGHRS, CDR2 YFSETQ.

This rearrangement joins TRBV7-3 to TRBJ2-3; D is unclear. This CDR3 region has 14 residues. Trimming stripped 1 base from V and 2 bases from J, with 7 bases between. Looked up from germline, CDR1 is SGHTA and CDR2 is FQGTGA. This CDR3 reads CASSLRQVTDTQYF. The CDR3 nucleotides are TGTGCCAGCAGCTTAAGGCAGGTCACAGATACGCAGTATTTT. Full variable domain (remainder filled in from reference TRBV7-3 and TRBJ2-3): GAGVSQTPSNKVTEKGKYVELRCDPISGHTALYWYRQSLGQGPEFLIYFQGTGAADDSGLPNDRFFAVRPEGSVSTLKIQRTERGDSAVYLCASSLRQVTDTQYFGPGTRLTVL.

The V gene is TRBV6-5, the J gene TRBJ1-5; 9 positions agree with TRBD1. The CDR3 sequence is 15 residues long. The V segment lost 6 bases and the J segment 2 bases; nucleotides outside the gene matches: 5. The germline gives CDR1 MNHEY, CDR2 SVGAGI. CDR3 nucleotide sequence: TGTGCCAGCAGATCCACAGGGGGCCGCAATCAGCCCCAGCATTTT. Its translation is CASRSTGGRNQPQHF.

The chain recombines TRBV28 with TRBJ1-1; TRBD1 aligns across 8 bases. The CDR3 length is 15 residues. Germline loops: CDR1 MDHEN, CDR2 SYDVKM. With V trimmed by 5 bases and J by 2 bases, 7 bases remained unmatched. The CDR3 reads CASSLLDRANTEAFF. CDR3 sequence (DNA): TGTGCCAGCAGTCTTTTGGACAGGGCTAACACTGAAGCTTTCTTT. Variable domain in full (rest from reference TRBV28 and TRBJ1-1): DVKVTQSSRYLVKRTGEKVFLECVQDMDHENMFWYRQDPGLGLRLIYFSYDVKMKEKGDIPEGYSVSREKKERFSLILESASTNQTSMYLCASSLLDRANTEAFFGQGTRLTVV.

The chain has TRBV7-2 and TRBJ1-5, with D unresolved. From germline, CDR1 is SGHTA and CDR2 FQGNSA. The germline V and J ends were trimmed by 7 bases and 11 bases, with 21 bases remaining between them. This CDR3 spans 14 amino acids. CDR3 DNA sequence: TGTGCCAGCACACACGGCCAGGAGCAATCAGCCCAGCATTTT. Its translation: CASTHGQEQSAQHF.

The genes are TRBV5-4 and TRBJ1-1; D might be TRBD1 (6 bases). Germline lookup yields CDR1 SGHNT and CDR2 YYREEE (reference sequence). Trimming shortened V by 2 bases and J by 0 bases, and 8 bases separated the two germline ends. The CDR3 consists of 14 residues. CDR3 nucleotides: TGTGCCAGCAGCTTCGGGGGGCTGAACACTGAAGCTTTCTTT. It yields the protein CASSFGGLNTEAFF.

The count of this clone is one. V usage is TRBV4-3 and J usage is TRBJ2-1, with 12 bases fitting TRBD2. V trimming: 0 bases; J trimming: 8 bases; junction bases outside the gene matches: 14. This CDR3 has 19 residues. Germline assignment: CDR1 LGHNA and CDR2 YSLEER. The CDR3 DNA reads TGCGCCAGCAGCCAAGATCGGGATTCTAGCGGGGGGGTAAGGGATGAGCAGTTCTTC. Its translation: CASSQDRDSSGGVRDEQFF.

V is TRBV20-1 and J is TRBJ1-1; D is unresolved. CDR3 length: 11 residues. Germline V CDR1 and CDR2: DFQATT, SNEGSKA (reference sequence). This CDR3 is CLVLGNTEAFF. In nucleotides, the CDR3 is TGCCTAGTCCTGGGGAACACTGAAGCTTTCTTT.

The J gene is TRBJ1-2, the V gene TRBV2, with TRBD1 as a possible D gene (6 bases). Trimming took off 7 bases at V and 6 bases at J, with 18 bases between the two ends. Germline lookup yields CDR1 SNHLY and CDR2 FYNNEI. The CDR3 sequence is 14 residues long. This CDR3 reads CASMRGSGVDGYTF. The CDR3 nucleotides are TGTGCCAGCATGAGGGGTTCAGGGGTCGATGGCTACACCTTC.

This chain joins TRBV27 and TRBJ2-7; 9 nucleotides line up with TRBD1. The germline V gene encodes CDR1 MNHEY and CDR2 SMNVEV (reference sequence). This CDR3 comprises 15 residues. Trimming at V came to 4 bases and at J to 5 bases, leaving 9 bases not matched to a gene. CDR3 region: CASSSYRDRDHEQYV. The DNA for the CDR3 is TGTGCCAGCAGTTCCTACCGGGACAGGGACCACGAGCAGTACGTC.

This chain connects TRBV9 to TRBJ2-3; D call uncertain. V gave up 0 bases and J gave up 5 bases, with 10 bases separating them. The CDR3 spans 14 residues. CDR1 is SGDLS and CDR2 is YYNGEE in the germline V gene. The DNA for the CDR3 is TGTGCCAGCAGCGTAGCTACCGTCGGAGATACGCAGTATTTT. Translated: CASSVATVGDTQYF.

The V and J genes are TRBV20-1 and TRBJ1-3; perhaps TRBD1 as D (5 bases). The V end was cut by 3 bases, the J end by 6 bases, with 15 bases between. The CDR3 runs to 14 residues. Germline CDR1 DFQATT, CDR2 SNEGSKA (reference sequence). The CDR3 loop reads CSASGRGDLNTIYF. The CDR3 DNA follows: TGCAGTGCTAGTGGTCGGGGGGACCTAAACACCATATATTTT.

The gene calls are TRBV6-2 or TRBV6-3 and TRBJ1-2; 9 bases agree with TRBD1. CDR1 and CDR2 (germline): MNHEY, SVGEGT. CDR3 length: 14 residues. Unmatched junction bases numbered 4, after V lost 3 bases and J lost 5 bases. The CDR3 sequence is CASSYTGTGYGYTF. CDR3 in DNA: TGTGCCAGCAGTTATACCGGGACAGGGTATGGCTACACCTTC.

The chain employs TRBV21-1 and TRBJ1-5; TRBD1 reflects the table's D call only, with no check against the DNA. TRBV21-1 is a pseudogene segment. The CDR3 runs to 15 residues. The DNA for the CDR3 is TGTGCCAGCAGCCAAGCCAGTTATAGCAATCAGCCCCAGCATTTT. Protein: CASSQASYSNQPQHF.

V gene TRBV12-2 combines with J gene TRBJ2-2; TRBD2 is taken as the D call from the table, unchecked against the DNA. TRBV12-2 is tagged as a pseudogene. CDR3 length: 14 amino acids. CDR3 loop: CASRLKGRTGELFF. The CDR3 coding sequence is TGTGCAAGTCGCTTGAAGGGGAGGACCGGGGAGCTGTTTTTT.

V and J are TRBV29-1 and TRBJ2-1; tentative D call: TRBD1 (7 bases). CDR3 size: 14 residues. With 4 bases removed from V and 6 bases from J, the gap between germline ends came to 16 bases. Germline V gene sequence: CDR1 SQVTM, CDR2 ANQGSEA. The CDR3 reads CSVGRQGGSNEQFF. In DNA form, the CDR3 reads TGCAGCGTTGGCCGACAGGGAGGATCCAATGAGCAGTTCTTC.